This entry lists 9 T cell receptor beta chains sequenced from one sample in a study of control samples from healthy donors and cancer patients. Libraries were prepared by immunoSEQ multiplex PCR; TCRdb keeps only in-frame clonotypes and omits some of them. The table includes fewer than 300,000 clones, roughly 82% detected once. Sequenced material: PBMCs. These receptors were taken from a woman aged 60 to 75 with lung cancer.

This clone turned up a few times. The J gene is TRBJ1-2, the V gene TRBV19; possible D gene TRBD1, 6 bases. From germline, CDR1 is LNHDA and CDR2 SQIVND (reference sequence). Trimming pared 5 bases from V and 14 bases from J, leaving 24 bases between. CDR3 size: 14 residues. This CDR3 reads CASSAEQGFRHLTF. DNA of the CDR3: TGTGCCAGTAGTGCGGAACAGGGTTTTCGGCATTTGACCTTC.

The chain is built from TRBV10-3 and TRBJ2-3, with D perhaps given as TRBD1 or TRBD2 (5 bases each). Trimming took off 5 bases at V and 0 bases at J, with 6 bases between the two ends. Germline V gives CDR1 ENHRY, CDR2 SYGVKD. The CDR3 is 13 amino acids. CDR3 in amino acids: CAISRDSTDTQYF. The CDR3 DNA follows: TGTGCCATCAGTCGGGACAGCACAGATACGCAGTATTTT.

CDR3 coding DNA: TGTGCCAGCAGCGTAGCCGGGAACTCGAACACTGAAGCTTTCTTT. Its protein is CASSVAGNSNTEAFF. The chain employs TRBV9 and TRBJ1-1; D gene uncertain. Trimming pared 0 bases from V and 1 base from J, leaving 10 bases between. Germline loops: CDR1 SGDLS, CDR2 YYNGEE. The CDR3 loop spans 15 amino acids.

This CDR3 is CASSPGLTDTQYF. In DNA form, the CDR3 reads TGTGCCAGCAGCCCAGGACTCACAGATACGCAGTATTTT. The chain uses TRBV7-3 and TRBJ2-3; D perhaps matches TRBD2 (5 bases). Trimming took 5 bases from V and 2 from J, leaving 8 bases between them. The CDR3 is made up of 13 amino acids. Germline V lookup: CDR1 SGHTA, CDR2 FQGTGA.

The chain joins TRBV10-3 to TRBJ2-3; D may match TRBD1 or TRBD2 (5 bases each). This CDR3 contains 14 residues. Per germline, CDR1 ENHRY and CDR2 SYGVKD. V lost 4 bases to trimming and J lost 4 bases, with 12 bases between them. The CDR3 loop reads CAISGNRGPDTQYF. CDR3 bases: TGTGCCATCAGTGGGAATCGGGGCCCAGATACGCAGTATTTT.

This clone has only one observation. The V gene is TRBV24-1, the J gene TRBJ2-1; 9 bases fit TRBD1. From germline, CDR1 is KGHDR and CDR2 SFDVKD. V shed 4 bases, J shed 3 bases, and the junction held 3 bases outside the gene matches. The CDR3 is 15 amino acids. CDR3 sequence: CATSETGGFYNEQFF. CDR3 coding DNA: TGTGCCACCAGTGAGACAGGGGGGTTCTACAATGAGCAGTTCTTC.

This clone was picked up one time. The V call is TRBV12-3 or TRBV12-4, the J call TRBJ1-5; D gene unclear. Trimming stripped 3 bases from V and 6 bases from J, with 6 bases between. This CDR3 has 12 amino acids. The CDR3 loop is CASSFLSQPQHF. The CDR3 bases are TGTGCCAGCAGTTTCCTTTCTCAGCCCCAGCATTTT.

The V gene is TRBV20-1, the J gene TRBJ1-2; D remains unclear. CDR3 length: 10 residues. V gave up 1 base and J gave up 7 bases, with 4 bases separating them. Germline CDR1 and CDR2: DFQATT and SNEGSKA (reference sequence). The CDR3, as DNA: TGCAGTGCTAGAGTGGGTGGCTACACCTTC. Its protein product is CSARVGGYTF.

V usage is TRBV5-8 and J usage is TRBJ1-5; D gene unclear. Germline assignment: CDR1 SGHTS and CDR2 YDEGEE. The CDR3 covers 15 residues. V dropped 3 bases and J dropped 5 bases, with 15 bases sitting between them. CDR3: CASSYRTPGDQPQHF. The CDR3 nucleotides read TGTGCCAGCAGCTATAGGACCCCCGGAGATCAGCCCCAGCATTTT.